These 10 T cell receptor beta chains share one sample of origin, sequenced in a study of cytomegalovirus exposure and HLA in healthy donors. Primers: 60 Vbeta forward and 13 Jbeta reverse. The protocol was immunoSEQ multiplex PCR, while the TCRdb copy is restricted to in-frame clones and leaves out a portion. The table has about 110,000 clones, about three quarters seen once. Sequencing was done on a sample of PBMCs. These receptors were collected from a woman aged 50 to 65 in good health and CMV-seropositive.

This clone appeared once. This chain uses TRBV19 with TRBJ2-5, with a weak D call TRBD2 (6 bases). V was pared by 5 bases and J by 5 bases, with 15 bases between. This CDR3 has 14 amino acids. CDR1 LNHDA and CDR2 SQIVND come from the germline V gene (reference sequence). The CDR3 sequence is CASSLSGPGETQYF. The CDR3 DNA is TGTGCCAGTAGTCTTAGCGGCCCAGGGGAGACCCAGTACTTC. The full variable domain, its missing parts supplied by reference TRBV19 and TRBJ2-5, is DGGITQSPKYLFRKEGQNVTLSCEQNLNHDAMYWYRQDPGQGLRLIYYSQIVNDFQKGDIAEGYSVSREKKESFPLTVTSAQKNPTAFYLCASSLSGPGETQYFGPGTRLLVL.

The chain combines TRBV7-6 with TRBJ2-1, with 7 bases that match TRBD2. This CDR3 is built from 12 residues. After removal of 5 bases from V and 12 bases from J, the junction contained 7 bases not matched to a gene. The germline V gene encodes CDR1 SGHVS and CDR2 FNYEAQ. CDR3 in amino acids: CASSLGTTMQFF. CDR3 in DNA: TGTGCCAGCAGCCTAGGGACTACCATGCAGTTCTTC.

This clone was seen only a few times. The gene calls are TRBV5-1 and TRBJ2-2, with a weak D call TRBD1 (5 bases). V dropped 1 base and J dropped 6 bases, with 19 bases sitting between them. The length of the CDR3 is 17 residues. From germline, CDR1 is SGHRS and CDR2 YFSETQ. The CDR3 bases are TGCGCCAGCAGCTTGAAGTTTCAGGGAAACTTCGCCGGGGAGCTGTTTTTT. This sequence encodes CASSLKFQGNFAGELFF. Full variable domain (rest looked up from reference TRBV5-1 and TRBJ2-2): KAGVTQTPRYLIKTRGQQVTLSCSPISGHRSVSWYQQTPGQGLQFLFEYFSETQRNKGNFPGRFSGRQFSNSRSEMNVSTLELGDSALYLCASSLKFQGNFAGELFFGEGSRLTVL.

The CDR3 DNA reads as TGTGCCAGCAGCGCCCCAGGGGTCTATGGCTACACCTTC. This encodes CASSAPGVYGYTF. The chain employs TRBV11-3 and TRBJ1-2; D possibly corresponds to TRBD1 (6 bases). Trimming removed 5 bases from V and 4 bases from J, with 11 bases in between. The V gene's germline CDR1 is SGHNT and CDR2 YENEEA. This CDR3 has 13 amino acids.

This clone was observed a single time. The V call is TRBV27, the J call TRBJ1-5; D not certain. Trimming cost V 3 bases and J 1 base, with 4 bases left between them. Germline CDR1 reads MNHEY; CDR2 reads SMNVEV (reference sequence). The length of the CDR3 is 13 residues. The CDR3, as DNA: TGTGCCAGCAGTTTTCAGAGCAATCAGCCCCAGCATTTT. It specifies CASSFQSNQPQHF.

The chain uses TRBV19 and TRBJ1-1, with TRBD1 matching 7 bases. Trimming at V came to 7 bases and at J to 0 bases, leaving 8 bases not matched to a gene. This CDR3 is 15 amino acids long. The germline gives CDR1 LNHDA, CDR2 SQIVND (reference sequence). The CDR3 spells CASISDRSLNTEAFF. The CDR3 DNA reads TGTGCCAGTATCTCGGACAGGTCTTTGAACACTGAAGCTTTCTTT.

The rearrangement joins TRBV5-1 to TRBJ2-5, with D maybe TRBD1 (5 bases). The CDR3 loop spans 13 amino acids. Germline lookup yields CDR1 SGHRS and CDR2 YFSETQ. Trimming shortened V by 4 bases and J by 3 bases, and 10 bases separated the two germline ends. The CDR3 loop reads CASSQGVEETQYF. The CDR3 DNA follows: TGCGCCAGCAGCCAGGGCGTGGAAGAGACCCAGTACTTC.

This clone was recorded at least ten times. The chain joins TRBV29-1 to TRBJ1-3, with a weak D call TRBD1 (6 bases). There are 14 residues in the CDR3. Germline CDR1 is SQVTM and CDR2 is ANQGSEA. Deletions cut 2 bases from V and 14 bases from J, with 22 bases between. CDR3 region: CSVEPGTRTDPLYF. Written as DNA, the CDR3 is TGCAGCGTTGAACCTGGGACACGGACTGATCCGCTATATTTT.

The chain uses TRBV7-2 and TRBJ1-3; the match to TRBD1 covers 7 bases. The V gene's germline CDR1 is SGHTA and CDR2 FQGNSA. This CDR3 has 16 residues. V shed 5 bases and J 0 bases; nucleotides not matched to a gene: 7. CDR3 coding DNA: TGTGCCAGCAGCGTGGGACAGATGCTCTCTGGAAACACCATATATTTT. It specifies CASSVGQMLSGNTIYF.

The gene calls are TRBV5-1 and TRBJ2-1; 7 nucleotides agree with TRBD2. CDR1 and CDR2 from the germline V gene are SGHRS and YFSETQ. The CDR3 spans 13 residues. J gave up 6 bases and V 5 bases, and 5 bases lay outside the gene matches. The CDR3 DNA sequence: TGCGCCAGCAGTCGTGGGGGGGGCAATGAGCAGTTCTTC. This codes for CASSRGGGNEQFF. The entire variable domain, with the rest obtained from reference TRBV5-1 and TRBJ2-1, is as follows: KAGVTQTPRYLIKTRGQQVTLSCSPISGHRSVSWYQQTPGQGLQFLFEYFSETQRNKGNFPGRFSGRQFSNSRSEMNVSTLELGDSALYLCASSRGGGNEQFFGPGTRLTVL.